This record covers a single TCR beta chain. The antigen is not known. This entry comes from a study of vaccination effects on CD4 cells after COVID-19. Study-wide results and limits: Infection- and vaccine-induced clones contracted markedly late after vaccination. Limitations: small convalescent group and missing early post-infection timepoints.

This CDR3 is built from 16 residues. Germline CDR1 is SGDLS and CDR2 is YYNGEE. Trimming took off 4 bases at V and 4 bases at J, with 18 bases between the two ends. Antigen-specific CD4+ T cells were first expanded with viral peptide pools by the ViraFEST assay and only then sequenced. CD4+ T cell isolation took place after about 11 days of culture. Nobody among the vaccine recipients had prior SARS-CoV-2 infection (nucleocapsid antibodies were negative). Supplemented with around 9.8 IU/ml IL-2 and about 10 ug/ml peptides, about 2 million PBMC per well were kept in culture. Data came from immunoSEQ multiplex PCR; TCRdb stores just in-frame clones and leaves some out. This sample has about 41,000 clones; roughly two thirds occur once, and the top ten carry roughly 24%.

The sample in question was CD4+ T cells from PBMCs cultured with HCoV-OC43 spike peptides, obtained before COVID-19 vaccination. The subset here: HCoV-OC43 spike overlapping peptide pool stimulation. The sequence was collected from a human donor who received a COVID-19 vaccine. This chain connects TRBV9 to TRBJ1-3; maybe TRBD1 (5 bases). CDR3 region: CASSPRTGGQGNTIYF. CDR3 DNA sequence: TGTGCCAGCAGCCCGCGGACCGGGGGTCAAGGAAACACCATATATTTT.